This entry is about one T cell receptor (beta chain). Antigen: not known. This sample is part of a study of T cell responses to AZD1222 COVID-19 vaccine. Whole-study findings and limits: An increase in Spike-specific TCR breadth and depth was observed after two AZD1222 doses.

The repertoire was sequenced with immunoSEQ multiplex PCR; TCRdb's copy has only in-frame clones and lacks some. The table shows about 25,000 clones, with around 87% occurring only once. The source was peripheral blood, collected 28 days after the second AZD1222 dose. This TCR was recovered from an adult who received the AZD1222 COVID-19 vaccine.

CDR3 sequence reads: CASSLVRRVTEAFF. CDR3 bases: TGTGCCAGCAGCTTAGTTCGCAGGGTCACTGAAGCTTTCTTT. The genes are TRBV11-2 and TRBJ1-1, with D maybe TRBD1 (5 bases). CDR3 length equals 14 residues. Germline V gene lookup returns CDR1 SGHAT and CDR2 FQNNGV. The V and J ends lost 1 base and 4 bases respectively, with 10 bases between them. The full variable domain, its missing parts supplied by reference TRBV11-2 and TRBJ1-1, is EAGVAQSPRYKIIEKRQSVAFWCNPISGHATLYWYQQILGQGPKLLIQFQNNGVVDDSQLPKDRFSAERLKGVDSTLKIQPAKLEDSAVYLCASSLVRRVTEAFFGQGTRLTVV.